These T cell receptor beta chains were read from a single sample in a study of spatial heterogeneity in lung cancer. One entry per CDR3 protein, called by TCRdb with MiXCR from the 5' RACE reads. Of thousands of distinct CDR3 sequences in the sample, 15% to 20% were seen once. The sequencing used lung tumor tissue, collected at surgery. The receptors derive from a female donor with early-stage non-small cell lung cancer. CDR3s include the opening cysteine and the closing phenylalanine or tryptophan. The D gene is left open where the match is weak. For some rows the clone size is stated as once, few or many, or as a class when expanded; others skip it.

size: NA
J: TRBJ1-4
D: NA
V: TRBV3-1
CDR3: CASSPASGRGGNEKLFF
DNA: TGTGCCAGCAGCCCTGCGTCGGGCAGGGGAGGTAATGAAAAACTGTTTTTT

size: NA
J: TRBJ2-7
D: NA
V: TRBV7-3
CDR3: CANPYEQYF
DNA: TGTGCCAACCCCTACGAGCAGTACTTC

size: NA
J: TRBJ1-1
D: TRBD1
V: TRBV6-5
CDR3: CASTSPGGYSEAFF
DNA: TGTGCCAGCACATCCCCAGGGGGCTACTCTGAAGCTTTCTTT

size: few
J: TRBJ2-7
D: TRBD2
V: TRBV5-1
CDR3: CASSLRAGQAGVVNYEQYF
DNA: TGCGCCAGCAGCTTGCGAGCGGGCCAAGCGGGGGTTGTGAACTACGAGCAGTACTTC

size: NA
J: TRBJ1-2
D: NA
V: TRBV11-2
CDR3: CASSLEGAGPIYGYTF
DNA: TGTGCCAGCAGCTTAGAGGGGGCAGGACCTATCTATGGCTACACCTTC

size: NA
J: TRBJ2-1
D: TRBD1
V: TRBV2
CDR3: CASSWDRAGDEQFF
DNA: TGTGCCAGCAGCTGGGACAGGGCGGGCGATGAGCAGTTCTTC

size: NA
J: TRBJ2-7
D: TRBD1
V: TRBV5-1
CDR3: CASSGGQRALYEQYF
DNA: TGCGCCAGCAGCGGGGGACAGAGGGCCCTCTACGAGCAGTACTTC

size: few
J: TRBJ2-3
D: NA
V: TRBV11-2
CDR3: CASSLTAWEGGTDTQYF
DNA: TGTGCCAGCAGCCTCACCGCCTGGGAAGGGGGCACAGATACGCAGTATTTT

size: NA
J: TRBJ2-5
D: NA
V: TRBV2
CDR3: CASTPGPGTQYF
DNA: TGTGCCAGCACCCCGGGCCCCGGGACCCAGTACTTC

size: medium-sized
J: TRBJ2-7
D: TRBD1
V: TRBV28
CDR3: CASRTGTAHEQYF
DNA: TGTGCCAGCAGAACAGGGACAGCCCACGAGCAGTACTTC

size: few
J: TRBJ2-5
D: TRBD2
V: TRBV7-9
CDR3: CASSLATSRETQYF
DNA: TGTGCCAGCAGCTTAGCGACTAGCAGAGAGACCCAGTACTTC

size: medium-sized
J: TRBJ2-7
D: NA
V: TRBV28
CDR3: CASSLFDESYEQYF
DNA: TGTGCCAGCAGTTTATTTGATGAATCCTACGAGCAGTACTTC

size: few
J: TRBJ1-5
D: NA
V: TRBV2
CDR3: CASSVQGLNQPQHF
DNA: TGTGCCAGCAGTGTACAGGGTCTCAATCAGCCCCAGCATTTT

size: NA
J: TRBJ2-1
D: NA
V: TRBV5-1
CDR3: CASATSRSSYNEQFF
DNA: TGCGCCAGCGCTACCAGTAGGAGCTCCTACAATGAGCAGTTCTTC

size: few
J: TRBJ1-5
D: NA
V: TRBV29-1
CDR3: CSGWDGENQPQHF
DNA: TGCAGTGGTTGGGACGGAGAAAATCAGCCCCAGCATTTT

size: NA
J: TRBJ2-1
D: NA
V: TRBV2
CDR3: CASSENGLREQFF
DNA: TGTGCCAGCAGTGAAAATGGTCTGAGGGAGCAGTTCTTC